The source of this T cell receptor beta chain is a study of persistence of HIV-infected CD4 T cells. The libraries were made with immunoSEQ version 4 in survey mode. Profiling relied on immunoSEQ multiplex PCR, and the TCRdb table lists in-frame clones only, not all of them. Of under 45,000 clones listed, 80% to 90% were seen once; the top ten hold 0.95% to 1.1%. Turning to this clone: Its specificity is not known.

Anti-CD3/anti-CD28 beads served as a nonspecific positive control stimulus. CD4+ T cells upregulating both CD40 ligand and CD69 were sorted as responding cells. This CDR3 spans 15 amino acids. The ends lost 6 bases at V and 7 bases at J; junction bases unmatched: 12. Germline V lookup: CDR1 MNHEY, CDR2 SVGAGI. The source was CD4+ T cells sorted from PBMCs after approximately 18-hour stimulation, collected from a patient who received antiretroviral therapy. This chain links TRBV6-5 with TRBJ1-5, with TRBD1 matching 7 bases. The clonotype comes from an adult man with HIV who was CMV-seropositive. The CDR3 loop is CASRPVDRDSQPQHF. In DNA form, the CDR3 reads TGTGCCAGCAGACCCGTAGACAGGGATAGCCAGCCCCAGCATTTT.